The source of this T cell receptor (beta chain) is a study of T cell responses to AZD1222 COVID-19 vaccine. Points on this clone: The antigen is unknown.

CDR3 size: 16 residues. Germline-derived CDR1 and CDR2 are MNHEY and SVGAGI. V gave up 2 bases and J gave up 9 bases; unmatched junction bases: 13. Sequenced by immunoSEQ multiplex PCR; TCRdb stores in-frame clones only, minus some. The profile covers tens of thousands of clones, with over 60% appearing a single time and 3% to 4% taken by the ten largest. Study-wide points: Mostly white British, mostly female donors; authors suggested clonal diversity may be underestimated.

This chain uses TRBV6-5 with TRBJ1-3; the match to TRBD1 covers 7 bases. Material: peripheral blood, obtained on day 0 of AZD1222 vaccination. The source of this sequence is an adult in good health. The CDR3 here is CASSYLTGTAVSTIYF. The DNA of the CDR3 is TGTGCCAGCAGTTACCTCACCGGGACAGCAGTGTCCACCATATATTTT.